A selection of T cell receptor beta chains follows, all from one sample in a study of blood T cell repertoires in COVID-19. The assay was immunoSEQ multiplex PCR, and TCRdb's table has in-frame clones only and misses some. The sample consists of around 140,000 clones, approximately 85% of them appearing once. The material sequenced was peripheral blood. Source of these receptors: a man between 65 and 79 years old with acute or convalescent COVID-19. The conserved cysteine and the conserved F or W are not part of the CDR3 here. D genes are given only for firm matches.

D gene: NA
V gene: TRBV3-1/TRBV3-2
CDR3 protein: ASSLRTTDTQY

D gene: NA
V gene: TRBV5-1
CDR3 protein: ASSLGVGGLNTEAF

D gene: NA
V gene: TRBV2
CDR3 protein: ASSEGAAYDEQF

D gene: NA
V gene: TRBV19
CDR3 protein: ASSSGRSQAHYGYT

D gene: TRBD1
V gene: TRBV18
CDR3 protein: ASSQGQLAEAF

D gene: NA
V gene: TRBV13
CDR3 protein: ASSSSLVRNNEQF

D gene: TRBD1
V gene: TRBV5-6
CDR3 protein: ASRTDRGRFTEAF

D gene: NA
V gene: TRBV7-9
CDR3 protein: ASSKRDRSYNEQF

D gene: TRBD2
V gene: TRBV2
CDR3 protein: AGGLAGAPRQETQY

D gene: NA
V gene: TRBV27
CDR3 protein: ASSGSGPPSSNEQF

D gene: NA
V gene: TRBV5-4
CDR3 protein: ASSFVWRGGTDTQY

D gene: TRBD1
V gene: TRBV19
CDR3 protein: ASSIMGQIQKLF

D gene: NA
V gene: TRBV2
CDR3 protein: ASSVEGGYGYT

D gene: TRBD1
V gene: TRBV6-1
CDR3 protein: ASSDPRGTGANSPLH

D gene: TRBD1
V gene: TRBV11-2
CDR3 protein: ASSLVQGAREAF

D gene: NA
V gene: TRBV30
CDR3 protein: AWSHGADTQY

D gene: NA
V gene: TRBV5-1
CDR3 protein: ASSRDSNQPQH

D gene: NA
V gene: TRBV28
CDR3 protein: ASSSRTGTRNEKLF

D gene: NA
V gene: TRBV6-5
CDR3 protein: AGQRDYGYT

D gene: TRBD2
V gene: TRBV5-1
CDR3 protein: ASSRSIAGVTYEQY

D gene: NA
V gene: TRBV7-9
CDR3 protein: ASSLGQGNQPQH

D gene: NA
V gene: TRBV6-1
CDR3 protein: ASSEAFSGWNTEAF

D gene: NA
V gene: TRBV24-1
CDR3 protein: ATSETGFLDGYT

D gene: TRBD2
V gene: TRBV5-1
CDR3 protein: ASSKASGGYYEQY

D gene: TRBD1
V gene: TRBV28
CDR3 protein: ASSPRTGRSYEQY

D gene: NA
V gene: TRBV30
CDR3 protein: AWSVTGNYYEQY

D gene: TRBD2
V gene: TRBV27
CDR3 protein: ASSLGGLAGGTNQY

D gene: NA
V gene: TRBV5-1
CDR3 protein: ASSLVGGTYEQY

D gene: NA
V gene: TRBV6-1
CDR3 protein: ASSESIGERDQPQH

D gene: NA
V gene: TRBV5-1
CDR3 protein: ASSLAGSSYNSPLH

D gene: TRBD1
V gene: TRBV5-6
CDR3 protein: ASSRTGPEKLF

D gene: TRBD2
V gene: TRBV15
CDR3 protein: ATSGHGLAENGAQY

D gene: NA
V gene: TRBV10-1
CDR3 protein: ASSGPYGYT